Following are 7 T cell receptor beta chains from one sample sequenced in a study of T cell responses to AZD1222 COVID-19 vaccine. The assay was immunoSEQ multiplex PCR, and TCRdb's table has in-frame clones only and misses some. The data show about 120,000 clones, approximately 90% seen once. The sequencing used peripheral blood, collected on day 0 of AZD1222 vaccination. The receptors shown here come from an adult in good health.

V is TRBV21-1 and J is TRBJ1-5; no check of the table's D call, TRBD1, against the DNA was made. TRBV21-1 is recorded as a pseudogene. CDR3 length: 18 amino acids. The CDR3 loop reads CASSKVWTDTYSNQPQHF. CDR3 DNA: TGTGCCAGCAGCAAAGTTTGGACAGACACCTATAGCAATCAGCCCCAGCATTTT.

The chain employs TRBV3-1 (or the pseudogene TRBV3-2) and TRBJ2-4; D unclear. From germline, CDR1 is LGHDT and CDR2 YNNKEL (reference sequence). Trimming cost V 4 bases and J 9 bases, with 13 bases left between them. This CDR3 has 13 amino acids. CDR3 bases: TGTGCCAGCAGCCCCGCCCTGGGGTCCATTCAGTACTTC. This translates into CASSPALGSIQYF.

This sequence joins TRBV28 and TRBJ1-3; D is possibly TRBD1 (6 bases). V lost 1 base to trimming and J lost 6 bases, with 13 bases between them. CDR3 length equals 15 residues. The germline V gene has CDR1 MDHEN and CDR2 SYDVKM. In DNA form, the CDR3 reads TGTGCCAGCAGTTTATTTACAGGGATCAAAAACACCATATATTTT. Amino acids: CASSLFTGIKNTIYF.

This CDR3 reads CASSLVSGKNTGELFF. The DNA for the CDR3 is TGCGCCAGCAGCTTGGTTAGCGGAAAAAACACCGGGGAGCTGTTTTTT. The genes are TRBV5-1 and TRBJ2-2; a weak D match, TRBD2 (6 bases). The CDR3 is made up of 16 amino acids. The V end was cut by 0 bases, the J end by 2 bases, with 11 bases between. Germline V gene sequence: CDR1 SGHRS, CDR2 YFSETQ. The whole variable domain, filled in from reference TRBV5-1 and TRBJ2-2, reads KAGVTQTPRYLIKTRGQQVTLSCSPISGHRSVSWYQQTPGQGLQFLFEYFSETQRNKGNFPGRFSGRQFSNSRSEMNVSTLELGDSALYLCASSLVSGKNTGELFFGEGSRLTVL.

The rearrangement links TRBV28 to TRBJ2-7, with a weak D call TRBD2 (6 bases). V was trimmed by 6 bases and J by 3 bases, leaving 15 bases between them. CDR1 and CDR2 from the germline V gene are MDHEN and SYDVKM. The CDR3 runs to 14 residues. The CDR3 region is CASRAAMGGYEQYF. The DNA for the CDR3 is TGTGCCAGCAGAGCGGCCATGGGGGGCTACGAGCAGTACTTC.

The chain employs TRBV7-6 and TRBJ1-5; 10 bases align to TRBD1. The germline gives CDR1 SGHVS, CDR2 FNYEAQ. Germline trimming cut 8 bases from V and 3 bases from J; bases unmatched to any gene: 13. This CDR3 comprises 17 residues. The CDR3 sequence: CASGKETGGLDNQPQHF. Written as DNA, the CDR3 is TGTGCCAGCGGCAAAGAGACAGGGGGCTTGGACAATCAGCCCCAGCATTTT.

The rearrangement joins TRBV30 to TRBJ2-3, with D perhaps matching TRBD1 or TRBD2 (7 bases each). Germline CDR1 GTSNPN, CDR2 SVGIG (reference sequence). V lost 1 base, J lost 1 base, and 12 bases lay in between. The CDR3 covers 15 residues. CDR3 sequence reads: CAWSEGAGGTDTQYF. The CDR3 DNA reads TGTGCCTGGAGTGAGGGGGCGGGGGGCACAGATACGCAGTATTTT.